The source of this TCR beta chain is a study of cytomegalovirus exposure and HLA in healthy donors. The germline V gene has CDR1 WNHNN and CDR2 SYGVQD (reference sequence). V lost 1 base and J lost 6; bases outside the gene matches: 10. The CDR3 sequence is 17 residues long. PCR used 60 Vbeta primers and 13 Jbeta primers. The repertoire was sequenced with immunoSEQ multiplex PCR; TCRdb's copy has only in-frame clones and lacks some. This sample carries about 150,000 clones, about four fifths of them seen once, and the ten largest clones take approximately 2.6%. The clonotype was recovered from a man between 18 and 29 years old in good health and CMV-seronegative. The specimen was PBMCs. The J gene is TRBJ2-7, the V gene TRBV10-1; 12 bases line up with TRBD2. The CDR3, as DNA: TGCGCCAGCAGTGAGTTCCCCCTGACTAGCGGGGGCGGCGAGCAGTACGTC. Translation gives CASSEFPLTSGGGEQYV.